This TCR beta chain was captured in a study of T cells in Graves' hyperthyroidism and ophthalmopathy. Study observations and caveats: Most thyroid-expanded clonotypes above 0.001 were also found in blood.

The diagnostic basis comprised clinical symptoms, serum thyroxine and TRAb, thyroid ultrasound and orbital computed tomography. This CDR3 contains 14 residues. From germline, CDR1 is SGHRS and CDR2 YFSETQ. Remarks on this clonotype: Its cognate antigen is unknown. Its ends do not fully match the called genes, so a read error is possible.

TCR beta CDR3 sequences were amplified from RNA transcripts. The HTBI primer set was used in a first-round RT-PCR of the TCR CDR3. Each CDR3 protein gets one entry after TCRdb re-called the multiplex PCR reads with MiXCR. Of approximately 410,000 distinct CDR3 sequences in the sample, approximately 15% were seen once. The source is a man aged 18 to 29 with Graves' ophthalmopathy. The material sequenced was blood. This chain joins TRBV5-1 and TRBJ2-7; TRBD2 is a possible D gene (6 bases). The CDR3 region has the DNA TGTGCCAGCAGCTTGGAGGGCGCCCACTACGAGCAGTACTTC. Protein sequence: CASSLEGAHYEQYF. Supplemented by reference TRBV5-1 and TRBJ2-7, the full variable domain reads KAGVTQTPRYLIKTRGQQVTLSCSPISGHRSVSWYQQTPGQGLQFLFEYFSETQRNKGNFPGRFSGRQFSNSRSEMNVSTLELGDSALYLCASSLEGAHYEQYFGPGTRLTVT.